This is a list of T cell receptor beta chains from one sample in a study of control samples from healthy donors and cancer patients. The method was immunoSEQ multiplex PCR; TCRdb's version includes in-frame clones alone and lacks a portion of them. Among about 130,000 clones listed, 80% to 95% were seen once. Sequences were obtained from blood. The receptors come from a man between 40 and 49 years old in good health. Each CDR3 is given with its conserved first and last residue. D genes are given only for firm matches. Some rows mark clone size as missing; the rest say once, few, many or name a class of expanded clone.

cdr3_aa: CASSLDPRRGKAETQYF
cdr3_nt: TGTGCCAGCAGCTTAGATCCGCGGCGGGGCAAGGCGGAGACCCAGTACTTC
clone_size: .
j_call: TRBJ2-5
d_call: .
v_call: TRBV11-2

cdr3_aa: CAGGTGVGYTF
cdr3_nt: TGTGCCGGAGGGACAGGGGTAGGCTACACCTTC
clone_size: .
j_call: TRBJ1-2
d_call: TRBD1
v_call: TRBV2

cdr3_aa: CASFPPGGPRTNEKLFF
cdr3_nt: TGTGCCAGCTTTCCTCCGGGGGGGCCCCGGACTAATGAAAAACTGTTTTTT
clone_size: once
j_call: TRBJ1-4
d_call: .
v_call: TRBV28

cdr3_aa: CASSSDNSYEQYF
cdr3_nt: TGTGCCAGCAGCTCCGACAACTCCTACGAGCAGTACTTC
clone_size: once
j_call: TRBJ2-7
d_call: .
v_call: TRBV7-9

cdr3_aa: CASSLSVSTDTQYF
cdr3_nt: TGTGCCAGCAGTTTATCAGTGAGCACAGATACGCAGTATTTT
clone_size: .
j_call: TRBJ2-3
d_call: .
v_call: TRBV27

cdr3_aa: CASSKTDAGYEAFF
cdr3_nt: TGTGCCAGCAGTAAGACAGACGCCGGGTATGAAGCTTTCTTT
clone_size: .
j_call: TRBJ1-1
d_call: .
v_call: TRBV7-9

cdr3_aa: CASSFRQAGNSPLHF
cdr3_nt: TGCGCCAGCAGCTTCCGACAGGCCGGCAATTCACCCCTCCACTTT
clone_size: .
j_call: TRBJ1-6
d_call: .
v_call: TRBV5-1

cdr3_aa: CASIGSGKTGELFF
cdr3_nt: TGTGCCAGCATTGGCTCAGGGAAGACCGGGGAGCTGTTTTTT
clone_size: once
j_call: TRBJ2-2
d_call: .
v_call: TRBV12-1

cdr3_aa: CASSSDSYQPQHF
cdr3_nt: TGTGCCAGCAGTTCCGACTCGTATCAGCCCCAGCATTTT
clone_size: .
j_call: TRBJ1-5
d_call: .
v_call: TRBV6-5

cdr3_aa: CASSLGDDQPQHF
cdr3_nt: TGTGCCAGCTCACTGGGAGATGATCAGCCCCAGCATTTT
clone_size: few
j_call: TRBJ1-5
d_call: .
v_call: TRBV18

cdr3_aa: CASSWGGGEQYF
cdr3_nt: TGTGCCAGCAGCTGGGGGGGAGGCGAGCAGTACTTC
clone_size: .
j_call: TRBJ2-7
d_call: TRBD2
v_call: TRBV7-9

cdr3_aa: CATSDPASGGVETGELFF
cdr3_nt: TGTGCCACCAGTGATCCCGCTAGCGGGGGGGTAGAAACCGGGGAGCTGTTTTTT
clone_size: .
j_call: TRBJ2-2
d_call: TRBD2
v_call: TRBV24-1

cdr3_aa: CASSLRGGRSYEQYF
cdr3_nt: TGTGCCAGCAGCCTCAGGGGGGGGCGATCCTACGAGCAGTACTTC
clone_size: .
j_call: TRBJ2-7
d_call: .
v_call: TRBV3-1/TRBV3-2